Below, 26 T cell receptor beta chains from the same sample are listed, as sequenced in a study of T cells in localized non-small cell lung cancer. Here immunoSEQ multiplex PCR was the method, and the copy in TCRdb shows in-frame clones only, minus some. The sample records approximately 100,000 clones, just over 90% being singletons. This sample comprised PBMCs, obtained before any cancer treatment. Source of these receptors: a woman aged 35 to 70 with stage II squamous cell lung carcinoma.

The rearrangement uses TRBV2 and TRBJ1-5; 8 positions agree with TRBD1. The CDR3 has 16 amino acids. Trimming took 5 bases from V and 0 from J; bases not matched to a gene: 6. Germline CDR1 reads SNHLY; CDR2 reads FYNNEI. DNA for the CDR3: TGTGCCAGCAGTCGACACAGGGGGGATAGCAATCAGCCCCAGCATTTT. Translating it yields CASSRHRGDSNQPQHF.

The rearrangement links TRBV5-1 to TRBJ2-1; 7 bases are a match to TRBD2. CDR3 length: 11 residues. V lost 3 bases and J lost 9; bases outside the gene matches: 0. Germline CDR1 reads SGHRS; CDR2 reads YFSETQ. The CDR3 DNA sequence: TGCGCCAGCAGCTGGGGGGGTGAGCAGTTCTTC. As protein: CASSWGGEQFF.

This chain joins TRBV7-8 and TRBJ1-1, with D possibly TRBD1 on 5 matching bases. CDR3 size: 11 residues. Germline lookup yields CDR1 SGHVS and CDR2 FQNEAQ. Deletions cut 10 bases from V and 4 bases from J, with 10 bases between. The CDR3 spells CATLRVTEAFF. The CDR3 DNA follows: TGTGCCACTCTCAGGGTCACTGAAGCTTTCTTT.

The chain couples TRBV6-5 to TRBJ1-2; no definite D call. The germline V gene encodes CDR1 MNHEY and CDR2 SVGAGI. This CDR3 comprises 14 residues. V lost 6 bases and J lost 8, with 19 bases in between. The CDR3, as DNA: TGTGCCAGCAGCGCAGCTGGGCGGGCGCGGGGCTACACCTTC. Its translation is CASSAAGRARGYTF.

This sequence joins TRBV21-1 and TRBJ2-7; the D call of TRBD1 is as the table states it, not checked on the DNA. TRBV21-1 corresponds to a pseudogene. The CDR3 contains 16 residues. CDR3 protein: CASSKATTGNSYEQYF. The CDR3 DNA follows: TGTGCCAGCAGCAAAGCTACAACAGGGAATTCCTACGAGCAGTACTTC.

This chain joins TRBV19 and TRBJ1-2; D call uncertain. The length of the CDR3 is 11 residues. The germline gives CDR1 LNHDA, CDR2 SQIVND (reference sequence). Trimming shortened V by 5 bases and J by 5 bases, and 6 bases separated the two germline ends. The CDR3 loop reads CASSFTYGYTF. In nucleotides, the CDR3 is TGTGCCAGTAGTTTCACATATGGCTACACCTTC.

This sequence joins TRBV11-2 and TRBJ1-3, with D uncertain. Trimming pared 4 bases from V and 2 bases from J, leaving 9 bases between. The CDR3 covers 14 residues. The germline gives CDR1 SGHAT, CDR2 FQNNGV. CDR3 sequence reads: CASSSSSAGNTIYF. DNA of the CDR3: TGTGCCAGCAGCTCCTCGTCGGCTGGAAACACCATATATTTT.

The chain has TRBV10-3 and TRBJ2-7; weak D call: TRBD2 (5 bases). This CDR3 region has 14 residues. Germline V CDR1 and CDR2: ENHRY, SYGVKD. With 6 bases removed from V and 0 bases from J, the gap between germline ends came to 12 bases. CDR3 protein: CAISSTSGSYEQYF. The CDR3 bases are TGTGCCATCAGCAGTACCAGCGGCTCCTACGAGCAGTACTTC.

The V call is TRBV7-9, the J call TRBJ2-1, with TRBD1 matching over 8 bases. Germline trimming cut 5 bases from V and 5 bases from J; bases unmatched to any gene: 5. CDR3 length: 14 residues. Germline CDR1 is SEHNR and CDR2 is FQNEAQ (reference sequence). CDR3 nucleotides: TGTGCCAGCAGCGGACAGGGTAACGACAATGAGCAGTTCTTC. Translating gives CASSGQGNDNEQFF. The whole variable domain, filled in from reference TRBV7-9 and TRBJ2-1, reads DTGVSQNPRHKITKRGQNVTFRCDPISEHNRLYWYRQTLGQGPEFLTYFQNEAQLEKSRLLSDRFSAERPKGSFSTLEIQRTEQGDSAMYLCASSGQGNDNEQFFGPGTRLTVL.

The chain combines TRBV15 with TRBJ2-7; either TRBD1 or TRBD2 may supply D (5 bases each). This CDR3 is built from 14 residues. Trimming cost V 5 bases and J 3 bases, with 14 bases left between them. The germline V gene has CDR1 LNHNV and CDR2 YYDKDF (reference sequence). The CDR3, as DNA: TGTGCCACCAGCCCCCGGGACGCACGCTACGAGCAGTACTTC. This sequence encodes CATSPRDARYEQYF.

The table lists this clone with a count of one. The chain recombines TRBV29-1 with TRBJ1-1; no firm D call. Germline V lookup: CDR1 SQVTM, CDR2 ANQGSEA. Trimming took 1 base from V and 10 from J, leaving 7 bases between them. This CDR3 is 10 amino acids long. The CDR3 protein is CSVEAVGAFF. CDR3 nucleotide sequence: TGCAGCGTTGAAGCGGTAGGAGCTTTCTTT.

This chain joins TRBV5-1 and TRBJ1-2, with 8 bases aligning to TRBD1. The V segment lost 4 bases and the J segment 8 bases; nucleotides outside the gene matches: 7. The length of the CDR3 is 13 residues. The germline CDR1 and CDR2 sequences are SGHRS and YFSETQ. CDR3 in amino acids: CASSEDRAGGYTF. CDR3 nucleotide sequence: TGCGCCAGCAGCGAGGACAGGGCAGGGGGCTACACCTTC.

The chain joins TRBV25-1 to TRBJ1-1; 9 bases line up with TRBD1. The germline CDR1 and CDR2 sequences are MGHDK and SYGVNS. This CDR3 has 12 amino acids. After removal of 4 bases from V and 7 bases from J, the junction contained 1 base not matched to a gene. The CDR3 DNA sequence: TGTGCCAGCAGTGGGACAGGGGATGAAGCTTTCTTT. It is translated as CASSGTGDEAFF.

The chain employs TRBV10-2 and TRBJ1-5, with 11 bases fitting TRBD1. The V and J ends lost 6 bases and 7 bases, in that order; junction bases with no gene match: 2. The germline V gene encodes CDR1 WSHSY and CDR2 SAAADI. The CDR3 is 13 amino acids. The CDR3 DNA is TGCGCCAGCAGAGGGGACAGGGGGCAGCCCCAGCATTTT. The encoded protein is CASRGDRGQPQHF.

The chain has TRBV14 and TRBJ1-1; D gene ambiguous. CDR3 length: 14 amino acids. Germline assignment: CDR1 SGHDN and CDR2 FVKESK. V gave up 2 bases and J gave up 4 bases, with 11 bases separating them. The DNA for the CDR3 is TGTGCCAGCAGCCAATTAAGCAGCCTCACTGAAGCTTTCTTT. Its translation is CASSQLSSLTEAFF. Full variable domain (missing parts from reference TRBV14 and TRBJ1-1): EAGVTQFPSHSVIEKGQTVTLRCDPISGHDNLYWYRRVMGKEIKFLLHFVKESKQDESGMPNNRFLAERTGGTYSTLKVQPAELEDSGVYFCASSQLSSLTEAFFGQGTRLTVV.

This rearrangement joins TRBV6-8 to TRBJ2-4; 8 bases agree with TRBD1. The germline gives CDR1 MNHGY, CDR2 SAAAGT. V gave up 2 bases and J gave up 2 bases; unmatched junction bases: 5. The CDR3 consists of 16 residues. CDR3 sequence: CASSYEHRGSKNIQYF. For the CDR3, the DNA is TGTGCCAGCAGTTACGAGCACAGGGGGTCCAAAAACATTCAGTACTTC.

The table lists this clone with a count of one. This chain connects TRBV7-9 to TRBJ1-2; D unresolved. The germline CDR1 and CDR2 sequences are SEHNR and FQNEAQ (reference sequence). The CDR3 consists of 13 residues. With 5 bases removed from V and 3 bases from J, the gap between germline ends came to 10 bases. CDR3 DNA: TGTGCCAGCAGCCCTTCTGGGGACTATGGCTACACCTTC. This sequence encodes CASSPSGDYGYTF.

J is TRBJ1-1 and V is TRBV19; D perhaps matches TRBD1 (6 bases). CDR3 length: 14 amino acids. CDR1 and CDR2 (germline): LNHDA, SQIVND (reference sequence). Trimming took 7 bases from V and 4 from J, leaving 16 bases between them. DNA of the CDR3: TGTGCCAGTACCTCCAGGGACATTCTCACTGAAGCTTTCTTT. The encoded protein is CASTSRDILTEAFF.

The chain couples TRBV7-6 to TRBJ1-2, with 10 bases aligning to TRBD1. Germline-derived CDR1 and CDR2 are SGHVS and FNYEAQ. The V segment lost 5 bases and the J segment 4 bases; nucleotides outside the gene matches: 7. The CDR3 runs to 15 residues. The DNA of the CDR3 is TGTGCCAGCAGCCCACCGGGACAGGGGAGCTATGGCTACACCTTC. Translating gives CASSPPGQGSYGYTF.

The chain has TRBV19 and TRBJ2-3; D is uncertain. The germline gives CDR1 LNHDA, CDR2 SQIVND (reference sequence). V lost 5 bases and J 1 base, leaving 4 bases between the germline ends. The CDR3 covers 12 residues. The CDR3 DNA reads as TGTGCCAGTAGTTTCGGCACAGATACGCAGTATTTT. This codes for CASSFGTDTQYF.

In nucleotides, the CDR3 is TGTGCCAGCAGCCAAGCTAGCGGGGGGGACACCGGGGAGCTGTTTTTT. Translation: CASSQASGGDTGELFF. This rearrangement joins TRBV4-2 to TRBJ2-2, with 12 bases that match TRBD2. J was trimmed by 3 bases and V by 1 base; bases with no gene match: 0. The V gene's germline CDR1 is LGHNA and CDR2 YNFKEQ. The CDR3 is made up of 16 amino acids.

The CDR3 coding sequence is TGTGCCAGCAGCTTACAGGCCTCCTACGAGCAGTACTTC. Protein product: CASSLQASYEQYF. The rearrangement joins TRBV7-9 to TRBJ2-7; D is ambiguous. This CDR3 has 13 amino acids. The germline gives CDR1 SEHNR, CDR2 FQNEAQ (reference sequence). The V end was cut by 2 bases, the J end by 0 bases, with 5 bases between.

The chain is built from TRBV5-1 and TRBJ1-3; D is uncertain. The V gene's germline CDR1 is SGHRS and CDR2 YFSETQ. Trimming left V 9 bases short and J 2 bases short, with 24 bases between. There are 17 residues in the CDR3. CDR3 protein: CANPRAGPKEAGNTIYF. The CDR3 DNA follows: TGCGCCAACCCTAGGGCCGGGCCCAAAGAGGCTGGAAACACCATATATTTT.

The CDR3 spells CASSWGGQPQHF. CDR3 coding DNA: TGTGCCAGCAGTTGGGGCGGTCAGCCCCAGCATTTT. This chain connects TRBV28 to TRBJ1-5; D possibly corresponds to TRBD1 (5 bases). The V gene lost 4 bases and the J gene lost 6 bases, with 7 bases spanning the gap. CDR1 is MDHEN, CDR2 SYDVKM, per germline. This CDR3 region has 12 residues.

The chain joins TRBV5-1 to TRBJ2-7; 7 bases are shared with TRBD1. The ends lost 3 bases at V and 6 bases at J; junction bases unmatched: 9. CDR1 and CDR2 (germline): SGHRS, YFSETQ. The CDR3 is made up of 14 amino acids. CDR3 sequence: CASSWYDRDGEQYF. The CDR3 DNA follows: TGCGCCAGCAGCTGGTATGACAGGGATGGCGAGCAGTACTTC.

V is TRBV5-1 and J is TRBJ2-3; maybe TRBD2 (5 bases). V lost 0 bases to trimming and J lost 2 bases, with 7 bases between them. Germline CDR1 is SGHRS and CDR2 is YFSETQ. The CDR3 spans 14 residues. The CDR3 DNA reads as TGCGCCAGCAGCTTGGAGCGGACCACAGATACGCAGTATTTT. The encoded protein is CASSLERTTDTQYF.